This passage covers 12 T cell receptor beta chains from one sample sequenced in a study of brain metastases from non-small cell lung cancer. The table came from immunoSEQ multiplex PCR; TCRdb's copy has only in-frame clones and leaves some out. The sample gives some 7,700 clones, around 85% of which show up once; around 4.4% is in the top ten. Source material: primary lung tumor tissue. The receptors were gathered from a donor at least 40 years old with non-small cell lung cancer.

The gene calls are TRBV6-5 and TRBJ1-1, with D tentatively TRBD1 (5 bases). The CDR3 covers 15 residues. V was cut by 7 bases and J by 5 bases, with 20 bases left in between. The germline V gene encodes CDR1 MNHEY and CDR2 SVGAGI. CDR3 sequence reads: CASTRTRGVLTEAFF. The DNA for the CDR3 is TGTGCCAGCACCCGGACCCGGGGGGTTTTGACTGAAGCTTTCTTT.

The chain joins TRBV6-5 to TRBJ2-7, with D unclear. CDR3 length: 12 amino acids. V was cut by 6 bases and J by 3 bases, with 9 bases left in between. Germline CDR1 and CDR2: MNHEY and SVGAGI. The CDR3 nucleotides read TGTGCCAGCAGCGCGGCCCTCTACGAGCAGTACTTC. The encoded protein is CASSAALYEQYF.

The chain employs TRBV5-4 and TRBJ2-7; a possible D gene is TRBD1 (5 bases). This CDR3 has 16 residues. Germline V gene sequence: CDR1 SGHNT, CDR2 YYREEE (reference sequence). Trimming took 4 bases from V and 0 from J, leaving 17 bases between them. The CDR3 is CASSTYTRGTSYEQYF. The CDR3 nucleotides read TGTGCCAGCAGCACCTATACAAGGGGAACCTCCTACGAGCAGTACTTC.

About this clone: A read error may account for a junction end that differs from germline. V gene TRBV27 combines with J gene TRBJ2-1, with D uncertain. The CDR3 covers 13 residues. Germline V gives CDR1 MNHEY, CDR2 SMNVEV (reference sequence). CDR3 sequence: CASRRSSYNKQFF. CDR3 nucleotides: TGTGCCAGCAGGCGGAGCTCCTACAATAAGCAGTTCTTC.

The chain joins TRBV20-1 to TRBJ2-1, with a possible D match to TRBD2 (6 bases). The CDR3 runs 13 residues. CDR1 and CDR2 from the germline V gene are DFQATT and SNEGSKA (reference sequence). Trimming took 3 bases from V and 12 from J, leaving 18 bases between them. The chain's CDR3 is CSASPVTAGGQFF. Here the CDR3 DNA reads TGCAGTGCTAGTCCTGTTACGGCCGGGGGGCAGTTCTTC.

The V and J genes are TRBV7-8 and TRBJ2-3, with D maybe TRBD2 (5 bases). Germline CDR1 reads SGHVS; CDR2 reads FQNEAQ. The CDR3 contains 14 residues. The V and J ends lost 10 bases and 1 base respectively, with 15 bases between them. The CDR3 region is CATSGVTGTDTQYF. The CDR3 nucleotides read TGTGCCACCTCCGGGGTAACGGGCACAGATACGCAGTATTTT.

The J gene is TRBJ2-3, the V gene TRBV5-1; possible D gene TRBD1, 6 bases. This CDR3 has 11 residues. Trimming removed 9 bases at V and 8 bases at J, with 13 bases between. Looked up from germline, CDR1 is SGHRS and CDR2 is YFSETQ. The CDR3 is CANRTGSTQYF. The CDR3 DNA reads TGCGCCAACAGAACAGGGAGTACGCAGTATTTT.

The chain combines TRBV27 with TRBJ1-2; 8 bases fit TRBD1. V lost 2 bases, J lost 4 bases, and 6 bases stayed unmatched. The germline V gene encodes CDR1 MNHEY and CDR2 SMNVEV (reference sequence). This CDR3 spans 15 amino acids. The DNA for the CDR3 is TGTGCCAGCAGTTTAGGACAGGGTTGGGCCTATGGCTACACCTTC. Amino acids: CASSLGQGWAYGYTF.

With respect to this clone: Other DNA sequences within the sample encode an identical CDR3. V is TRBV24-1 and J is TRBJ1-2; 12 bases agree with TRBD1. Trimming removed 4 bases from V and 11 bases from J; junction bases left unmatched: 7. CDR1 KGHDR and CDR2 SFDVKD come from the germline V gene. CDR3 length: 14 residues. The CDR3 reads CATSEAGTGGGYTF. CDR3 coding DNA: TGTGCCACCAGTGAGGCCGGGACAGGGGGCGGTTACACCTTC.

The chain links TRBV18 to TRBJ1-6; D unclear. With 4 bases removed from V and 7 bases from J, the gap between germline ends came to 11 bases. Germline values: CDR1 KGHSH, CDR2 LQKENI. The CDR3 is made up of 14 amino acids. CDR3 sequence reads: CASSLALQNSPLHF. The CDR3 region has the DNA TGTGCCAGCTCACTGGCTCTTCAGAATTCACCCCTCCACTTT. The variable domain in full, with the rest retrieved from reference TRBV18 and TRBJ1-6, is NAGVMQNPRHLVRRRGQEARLRCSPMKGHSHVYWYRQLPEEGLKFMVYLQKENIIDESGMPKERFSAEFPKEGPSILRIQQVVRGDSAAYFCASSLALQNSPLHFGNGTRLTVT.

This clone was seen only a few times. At the DNA level, this CDR3 is encoded by other sequences in the same sample as well. V is TRBV7-6 and J is TRBJ1-1, with TRBD1 matching 8 bases. The CDR3 is 14 amino acids. The germline CDR1 and CDR2 sequences are SGHVS and FNYEAQ. Trimming took 5 bases from V and 10 from J; bases not matched to a gene: 12. The CDR3 spells CASSPGRGDRRAFF. The CDR3 bases are TGTGCCAGCAGCCCGGGCAGGGGGGACAGGCGAGCTTTCTTT.

This sequence joins TRBV6-2 or TRBV6-3 and TRBJ2-7; D is possibly TRBD1 (6 bases). The V gene lost 6 bases and the J gene lost 2 bases, with 17 bases spanning the gap. Germline V gives CDR1 MNHEY, CDR2 SVGEGT. This CDR3 is 15 amino acids long. The CDR3 loop reads CASSSLTGFTYEQYF. The CDR3, as DNA: TGTGCCAGCAGCTCCTTGACAGGTTTTACCTACGAGCAGTACTTC.